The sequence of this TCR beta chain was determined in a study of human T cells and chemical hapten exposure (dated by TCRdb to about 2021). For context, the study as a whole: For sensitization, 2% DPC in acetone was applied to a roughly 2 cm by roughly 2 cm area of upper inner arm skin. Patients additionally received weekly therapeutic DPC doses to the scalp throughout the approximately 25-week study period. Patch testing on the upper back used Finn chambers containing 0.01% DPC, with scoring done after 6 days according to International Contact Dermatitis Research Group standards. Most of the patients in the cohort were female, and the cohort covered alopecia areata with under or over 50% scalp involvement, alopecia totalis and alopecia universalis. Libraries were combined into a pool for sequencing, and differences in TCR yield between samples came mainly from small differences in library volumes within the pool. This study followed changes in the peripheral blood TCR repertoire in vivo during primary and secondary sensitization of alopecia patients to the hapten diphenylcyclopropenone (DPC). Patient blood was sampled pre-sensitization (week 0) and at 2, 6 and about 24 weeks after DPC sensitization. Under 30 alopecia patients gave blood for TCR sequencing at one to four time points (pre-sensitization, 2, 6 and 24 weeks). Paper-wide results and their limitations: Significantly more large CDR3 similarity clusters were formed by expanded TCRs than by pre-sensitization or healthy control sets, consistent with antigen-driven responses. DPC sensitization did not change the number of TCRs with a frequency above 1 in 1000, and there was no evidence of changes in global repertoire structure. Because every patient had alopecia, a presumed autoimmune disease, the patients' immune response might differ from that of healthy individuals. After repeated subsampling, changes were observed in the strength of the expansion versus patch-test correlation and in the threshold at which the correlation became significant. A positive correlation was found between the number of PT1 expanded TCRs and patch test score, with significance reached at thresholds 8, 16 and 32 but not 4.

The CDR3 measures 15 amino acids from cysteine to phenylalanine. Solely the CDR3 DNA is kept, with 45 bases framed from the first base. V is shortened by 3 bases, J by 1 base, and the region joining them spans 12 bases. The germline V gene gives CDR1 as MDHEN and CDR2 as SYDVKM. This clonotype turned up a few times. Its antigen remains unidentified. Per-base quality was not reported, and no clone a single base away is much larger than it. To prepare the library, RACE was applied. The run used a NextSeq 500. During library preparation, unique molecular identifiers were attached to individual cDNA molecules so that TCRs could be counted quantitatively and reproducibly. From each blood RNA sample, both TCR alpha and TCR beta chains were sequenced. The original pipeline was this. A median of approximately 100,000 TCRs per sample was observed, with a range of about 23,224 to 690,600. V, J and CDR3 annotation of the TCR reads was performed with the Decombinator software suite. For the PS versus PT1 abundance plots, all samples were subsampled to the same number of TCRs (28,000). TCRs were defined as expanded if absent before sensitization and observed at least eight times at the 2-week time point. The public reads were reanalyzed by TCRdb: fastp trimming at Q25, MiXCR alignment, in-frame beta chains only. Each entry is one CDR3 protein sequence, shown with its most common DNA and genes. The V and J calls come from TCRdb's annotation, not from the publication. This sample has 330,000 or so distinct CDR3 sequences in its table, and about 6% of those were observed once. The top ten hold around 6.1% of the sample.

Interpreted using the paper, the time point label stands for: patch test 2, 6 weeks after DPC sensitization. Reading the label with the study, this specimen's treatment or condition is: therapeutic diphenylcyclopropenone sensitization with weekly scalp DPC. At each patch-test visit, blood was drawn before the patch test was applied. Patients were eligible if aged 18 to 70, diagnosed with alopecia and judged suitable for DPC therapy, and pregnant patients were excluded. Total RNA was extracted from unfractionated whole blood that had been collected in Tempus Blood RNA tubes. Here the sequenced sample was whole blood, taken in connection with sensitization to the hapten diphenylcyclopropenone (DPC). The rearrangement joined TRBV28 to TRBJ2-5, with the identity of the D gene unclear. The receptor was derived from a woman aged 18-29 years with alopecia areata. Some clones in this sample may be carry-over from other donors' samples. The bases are TGTGCCAGCAGTTTGAGTGAAGGTCTCCAAGAGACCCAGTACTTC. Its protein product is CASSLSEGLQETQYF.